This is a list of T cell receptor beta chains from one sample in a study of T-cell memory formation after mild COVID-19. A single record per CDR3 protein comes from TCRdb applying MiXCR to the 5' RACE reads. The sample shows 150,000 to 200,000 distinct CDR3 sequences, less than 20% of them seen only once. Input material: PBMCs or a T cell subset sorted from them (not recorded which). The receptors stem from a man between 18 and 35 years old who had mild COVID-19 (a few samples of this study predate the infection). Cell type and time point are not known. Each CDR3 is given with its conserved first and last residue. The order of the fields is CDR3 length, J gene, clone size, D gene, V gene, CDR3 protein, CDR3 DNA. The D gene is left open where the match is weak. Size is stated for part of the rows, as once, few or many counts, or as a class when the clone is expanded.

17	TRBJ2-3	-	TRBD2	TRBV3-1	CASSQGRSGGVQDTQYF	TGTGCCAGCAGCCAAGGGAGGAGCGGGGGGGTTCAAGATACGCAGTATTTT
16	TRBJ2-1	-	-	TRBV30	CAWSVRRVSSYNEQFF	TGTGCCTGGAGTGTACGGCGGGTCAGCTCCTACAATGAGCAGTTCTTC
15	TRBJ1-5	-	-	TRBV3-1	CASSQTLDSYQPQHF	TGTGCCAGCAGCCAGACACTGGACAGCTATCAGCCCCAGCATTTT
14	TRBJ2-5	-	TRBD1	TRBV9	CASSPGQGRETQYF	TGTGCCAGCAGCCCCGGACAGGGCCGAGAGACCCAGTACTTC
11	TRBJ1-5	few	-	TRBV20-1	CSGGQGQPQHF	TGCAGTGGAGGGCAGGGGCAGCCCCAGCATTTT
16	TRBJ2-5	-	TRBD2	TRBV12-3/TRBV12-4	CASSLRLAGAQETQYF	TGTGCCAGCAGTCTCCGGTTAGCGGGGGCCCAAGAGACCCAGTACTTC
15	TRBJ1-6	-	TRBD1	TRBV2	CASSLGQGRNSPLHF	TGTGCCAGCAGTCTAGGACAGGGCCGAAATTCACCCCTCCACTTT
14	TRBJ1-4	many	-	TRBV6-5	CASGPDLINEKLFF	TGTGCCAGCGGACCGGATCTGATTAATGAAAAACTGTTTTTT
15	TRBJ2-3	few	TRBD1	TRBV7-2	CASGGQPTSADTQYF	TGTGCCAGTGGGGGACAGCCCACCAGCGCAGATACGCAGTATTTT
17	TRBJ2-3	once	-	TRBV4-2	CASSQRGGPRVTDTQYF	TGTGCCAGCAGCCAAAGGGGGGGGCCCCGGGTGACAGATACGCAGTATTTT
15	TRBJ1-1	-	-	TRBV20-1	CSARDHGGEATEAFF	TGCAGTGCTAGAGATCATGGGGGGGAGGCCACTGAAGCTTTCTTT
14	TRBJ1-6	few	-	TRBV4-3	CASSQGGLYAPLHF	TGCGCCAGCAGCCAAGGTGGGCTGTATGCACCCCTCCACTTT
15	TRBJ2-1	-	TRBD2	TRBV11-2	CASRRPGLALGEQFF	TGTGCCAGCAGACGGCCGGGACTAGCGTTGGGAGAGCAGTTCTTC
20	TRBJ2-5	-	TRBD2	TRBV5-1	CASSYHALAGVLGSQETQYF	TGCGCCAGCAGCTATCACGCCCTAGCGGGGGTCCTCGGGAGCCAAGAGACCCAGTACTTC
14	TRBJ1-5	few	-	TRBV30	CAWSLGNSNQPQHF	TGTGCCTGGAGTTTAGGTAATAGCAATCAGCCCCAGCATTTT
16	TRBJ2-2	-	-	TRBV7-9	CASSETKKGGPGELFF	TGTGCCAGCAGCGAAACAAAAAAGGGGGGACCCGGGGAGCTGTTTTTT
14	TRBJ1-1	few	-	TRBV5-6	CASSYRTVNTEAFF	TGTGCCAGCAGCTATCGTACAGTGAACACTGAAGCTTTCTTT
18	TRBJ2-3	few	TRBD2	TRBV10-3	CAITPTSGATTSTDTQYF	TGTGCCATCACTCCGACTAGCGGGGCCACAACAAGCACAGATACGCAGTATTTT
15	TRBJ2-7	few	-	TRBV7-2	CASSFLGTGAYEQYF	TGTGCCAGCAGCTTCCTCGGGACGGGCGCCTACGAGCAGTACTTC
17	TRBJ2-3	-	TRBD1	TRBV5-1	CASSPRRATGPLDTQYF	TGCGCCAGCAGCCCCAGACGTGCGACAGGGCCTCTGGATACGCAGTATTTT
14	TRBJ1-1	-	TRBD1	TRBV20-1	CSARVGTGNTEAFF	TGCAGTGCTAGAGTGGGGACAGGAAACACTGAAGCTTTCTTT
12	TRBJ2-1	-	-	TRBV30	CAWSVRGNEQFF	TGTGCCTGGAGTGTTCGAGGTAATGAGCAGTTCTTC
16	TRBJ2-3	many	TRBD2	TRBV12-3/TRBV12-4	CASSLDSSGATDTQYF	TGTGCCAGCAGTTTAGATTCTAGCGGGGCAACGGATACGCAGTATTTT
16	TRBJ1-2	many	-	TRBV12-3/TRBV12-4	CASSPTPGPVLLGYTF	TGTGCCAGCAGCCCCACTCCGGGACCTGTTCTCCTGGGCTACACCTTC
15	TRBJ1-1	-	TRBD1	TRBV2	CASGSQGVRDTEAFF	TGTGCCAGCGGGAGCCAGGGGGTGCGGGACACTGAAGCTTTCTTT
16	TRBJ1-1	-	-	TRBV11-3	CASSSKMGPRGTEAFF	TGTGCCAGCAGCTCTAAGATGGGTCCGCGGGGCACTGAAGCTTTCTTT
14	TRBJ1-2	few	-	TRBV3-1	CASSQGASATGYTF	TGTGCCAGCAGCCAAGGTGCCAGCGCGACTGGCTACACCTTC
17	TRBJ2-3	few	TRBD1	TRBV7-2	CASSLGTGRGVTDTQYF	TGTGCCAGCAGCTTAGGGACAGGGCGCGGCGTGACAGATACGCAGTATTTT
13	TRBJ1-2	few	TRBD1	TRBV29-1	CSVGIRDREGYTF	TGCAGCGTTGGAATCCGGGACAGGGAGGGCTACACCTTC
16	TRBJ2-1	-	-	TRBV9	CASSVFGPAPYNEQFF	TGTGCCAGCAGCGTATTCGGGCCAGCCCCCTACAATGAGCAGTTCTTC
16	TRBJ1-1	few	-	TRBV6-6	CASSFRPPALGPEAFF	TGTGCCAGCAGTTTCCGACCGCCCGCATTGGGGCCTGAAGCTTTCTTT
15	TRBJ1-1	-	TRBD1	TRBV7-9	CASSDRGGGDTEAFF	TGTGCCAGCAGCGACAGGGGCGGAGGGGACACTGAAGCTTTCTTT
14	TRBJ2-3	few	TRBD2	TRBV14	CASGLAGGTDTQYF	TGTGCCAGCGGACTAGCGGGGGGCACAGATACGCAGTATTTT
14	TRBJ1-2	-	-	TRBV14	CASSQSLGVYGYTF	TGTGCCAGCAGCCAGAGTTTAGGAGTCTATGGCTACACCTTC
13	TRBJ1-2	few	-	TRBV6-1	CASSEMGIYGYTF	TGTGCCAGCAGTGAAATGGGGATCTATGGCTACACCTTC
13	TRBJ1-5	-	-	TRBV6-1	CASTENSNQPQHF	TGTGCCAGCACTGAGAATAGCAATCAGCCCCAGCATTTT
16	TRBJ2-1	-	TRBD2	TRBV4-2	CASSQDQAGGLYEQFF	TGTGCCAGCAGCCAAGATCAAGCGGGGGGGCTCTATGAGCAGTTCTTC
16	TRBJ2-7	-	-	TRBV11-1	CASSRDVVTAAYEQYF	TGTGCCAGCAGCCGCGATGTAGTGACGGCCGCCTACGAGCAGTACTTC
13	TRBJ1-1	few	-	TRBV28	CASSLLLNTEAFF	TGTGCCAGCAGTTTGCTTCTAAACACTGAAGCTTTCTTT
15	TRBJ2-7	-	TRBD1	TRBV5-1	CASRKTGTGYYEQYF	TGCGCCAGCAGAAAAACCGGGACAGGGTACTACGAGCAGTACTTC
12	TRBJ1-2	-	-	TRBV12-3/TRBV12-4	CASTLGGSGYTF	TGTGCCAGCACCCTGGGGGGAAGTGGCTACACCTTC
17	TRBJ2-3	many	TRBD1	TRBV7-2	CASSSTAGTGWTDTQYF	TGTGCCAGCAGCTCGACCGCGGGGACAGGGTGGACAGATACGCAGTATTTT
14	TRBJ2-1	few	TRBD2	TRBV7-3	CASSLGGFGNEQFF	TGTGCCAGCAGCTTGGGGGGGTTCGGCAATGAGCAGTTCTTC
15	TRBJ2-7	-	-	TRBV6-5	CASSPVGGWDYEQYF	TGTGCCAGCAGCCCCGTAGGGGGATGGGACTACGAGCAGTACTTC
14	TRBJ2-3	-	-	TRBV29-1	CSVEDGQKLDTQYF	TGCAGCGTTGAGGACGGACAGAAATTAGATACGCAGTATTTT
14	TRBJ2-3	-	-	TRBV20-1	CSARDLRSSDTQYF	TGCAGTGCTAGAGATTTGCGGAGTTCAGATACGCAGTATTTT
13	TRBJ2-7	-	TRBD2	TRBV3-1	CASSQRGTYEQYF	TGTGCCAGCAGCCAGCGGGGGACCTACGAGCAGTACTTC
14	TRBJ1-1	-	TRBD1	TRBV7-2	CASSFTTGGREAFF	TGTGCCAGCAGCTTCACGACAGGGGGCAGGGAAGCTTTCTTT
14	TRBJ2-3	-	TRBD1	TRBV19	CASSTGQGAGTQYF	TGTGCCAGTAGTACCGGACAGGGGGCGGGTACGCAGTATTTT
16	TRBJ2-1	-	TRBD2	TRBV5-1	CASSQPGLAGKNEQFF	TGCGCCAGCAGCCAGCCGGGACTAGCGGGGAAGAATGAGCAGTTCTTC
15	TRBJ1-5	medium-sized	TRBD1	TRBV3-1	CASSWGQGARQPQHF	TGTGCCAGCAGCTGGGGACAGGGGGCGAGGCAGCCCCAGCATTTT
15	TRBJ2-3	-	-	TRBV12-3/TRBV12-4	CASSLWGGVTDTQYF	TGTGCCAGCAGTTTGTGGGGGGGCGTCACAGATACGCAGTATTTT
12	TRBJ2-5	few	TRBD1	TRBV25-1	CASSDRGETQYF	TGTGCCAGCAGTGACAGGGGGGAGACCCAGTACTTC
15	TRBJ1-1	few	-	TRBV12-3/TRBV12-4	CASSAWGRRNTEAFF	TGTGCCAGCAGTGCCTGGGGACGGAGGAACACTGAAGCTTTCTTT
14	TRBJ2-5	-	-	TRBV29-1	CSVAGGDVQETQYF	TGCAGCGTTGCAGGGGGGGACGTACAAGAGACCCAGTACTTC